This T cell receptor beta chain was observed in a study of blood T cell repertoires in COVID-19. CDR3 length: 15 amino acids. Germline V gene lookup returns CDR1 LNHDA and CDR2 SQIVND (reference sequence). Trimming removed 0 bases from V and 2 bases from J, with 8 bases in between. As handled by the study authors: It was from reference gene primer amplification that nucleated cell counts were estimated. Some clones are missing from TCRdb's copy, which holds only in-frame ones; the method was immunoSEQ multiplex PCR. That table furnishes V, J and clone size, whereas the DNA furnished D and trimming. The sample shows about 250,000 clones, roughly 84% of them seen only once.

V and J are TRBV19 and TRBJ1-5, with D maybe TRBD1 (5 bases). This TCR came from a woman in her thirties or forties who had recovered from COVID-19. Sequenced: peripheral blood. The CDR3 DNA reads as TGTGCCAGTAGTATAGAGGGGCAGGGCAATCAGCCCCAGCATTTT. Its protein is CASSIEGQGNQPQHF. The complete variable domain, with remaining parts taken from reference TRBV19 and TRBJ1-5, reads DGGITQSPKYLFRKEGQNVTLSCEQNLNHDAMYWYRQDPGQGLRLIYYSQIVNDFQKGDIAEGYSVSREKKESFPLTVTSAQKNPTAFYLCASSIEGQGNQPQHFGDGTRLSIL.